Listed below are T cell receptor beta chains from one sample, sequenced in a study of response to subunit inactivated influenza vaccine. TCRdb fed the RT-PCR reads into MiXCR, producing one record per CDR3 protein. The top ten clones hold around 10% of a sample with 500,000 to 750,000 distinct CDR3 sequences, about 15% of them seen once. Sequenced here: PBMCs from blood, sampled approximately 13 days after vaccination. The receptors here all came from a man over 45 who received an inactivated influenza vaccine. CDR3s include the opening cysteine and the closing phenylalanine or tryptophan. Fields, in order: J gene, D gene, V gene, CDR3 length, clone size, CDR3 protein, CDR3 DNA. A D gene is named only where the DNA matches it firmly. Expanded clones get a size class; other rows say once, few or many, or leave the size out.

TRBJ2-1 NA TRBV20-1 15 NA CSAKLPLGSYNEQFF TGCAGTGCAAAGCTCCCCTTAGGGTCCTACAATGAGCAGTTCTTC
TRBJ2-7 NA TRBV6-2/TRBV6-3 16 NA CASSPRDGTALGEQYF TGTGCCAGCAGTCCGCGAGACGGGACCGCCCTTGGGGAGCAGTACTTC
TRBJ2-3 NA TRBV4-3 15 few CASSQVSLVTDTQYF TGCGCCAGCAGCCAAGTGAGCTTGGTAACAGATACGCAGTATTTT
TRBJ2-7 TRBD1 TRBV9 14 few CASSPRTGEYEQYF TGTGCCAGCAGCCCCCGGACAGGAGAATACGAGCAGTACTTC
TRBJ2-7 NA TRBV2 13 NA CASRQGIAYEQYF TGTGCCAGCAGGCAGGGGATTGCCTACGAGCAGTACTTC
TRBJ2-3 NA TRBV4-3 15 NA CASSQGLLLTDTKYF TGCGCCAGCAGCCAAGGGTTGCTTCTCACAGATACGAAGTATTTT
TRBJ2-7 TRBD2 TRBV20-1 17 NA CSARDSGQLLAGNRQYF TGCAGTGCTAGAGATTCCGGACAGTTACTAGCGGGTAATCGGCAGTACTTC
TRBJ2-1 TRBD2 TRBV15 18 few CATSRDPSWTSGYNEQFF TGTGCCACCAGCAGAGACCCATCCTGGACTAGCGGATACAATGAGCAGTTCTTC
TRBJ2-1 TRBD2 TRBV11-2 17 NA CASSLEGAREGYNEQFF TGTGCCAGCAGCCTAGAAGGAGCGCGGGAGGGGTACAATGAGCAGTTCTTC
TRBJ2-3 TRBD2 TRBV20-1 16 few CSANSGTSGRRDTQYF TGCAGTGCAAACTCCGGGACTAGCGGGAGGCGGGATACGCAGTATTTT
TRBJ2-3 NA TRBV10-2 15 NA CASRATGYSTDTQYF TGCGCCAGCAGGGCTACAGGGTATAGCACAGATACGCAGTATTTT
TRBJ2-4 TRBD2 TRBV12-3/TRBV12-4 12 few CASSFGGDIQYF TGTGCCAGCAGTTTTGGGGGGGACATTCAGTACTTC
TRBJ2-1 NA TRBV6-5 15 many CASSSLDSTYNEQFF TGTGCCAGCAGTTCCCTGGACAGTACCTACAATGAGCAGTTCTTC
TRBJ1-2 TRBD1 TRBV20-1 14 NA CSAREGDRVYGYTF TGCAGTGCTAGAGAGGGGGACAGGGTCTATGGCTACACCTTC
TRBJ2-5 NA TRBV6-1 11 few CASDRGETQYF TGTGCCAGCGATCGGGGAGAGACCCAGTACTTC
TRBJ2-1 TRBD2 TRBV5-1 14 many CASSFGGSYNEQFF TGCGCCAGCAGCTTCGGGGGGTCCTACAATGAGCAGTTCTTC
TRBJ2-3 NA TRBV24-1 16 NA CATSDPRGRFTDTQYF TGTGCCACCAGTGACCCCCGGGGGAGATTCACAGATACGCAGTATTTT
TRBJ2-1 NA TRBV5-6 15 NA CASSLGGSDYNEQFF TGTGCCAGCAGCTTGGGCGGGTCAGACTACAATGAGCAGTTCTTC
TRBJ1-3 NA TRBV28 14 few CASGLDHSGNTIYF TGTGCCAGCGGCTTGGACCACTCTGGAAACACCATATATTTT
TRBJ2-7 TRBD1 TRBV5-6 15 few CASSSVDRAPYEQYF TGTGCCAGCAGCTCAGTGGACAGGGCCCCCTACGAGCAGTACTTC
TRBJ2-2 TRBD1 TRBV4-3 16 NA CASSQADRANTGELFF TGCGCCAGCAGCCAAGCGGACAGGGCGAACACCGGGGAGCTGTTTTTT
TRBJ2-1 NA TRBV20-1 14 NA CSASLGPIYNEQFF TGCAGTGCTAGTTTGGGACCTATCTACAATGAGCAGTTCTTC
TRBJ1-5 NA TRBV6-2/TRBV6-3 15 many CASSYSRGNGQPQHF TGTGCCAGCAGTTACTCGAGGGGGAATGGTCAGCCCCAGCATTTT
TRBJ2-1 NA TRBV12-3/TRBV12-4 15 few CASSFQGGLYNEQFF TGTGCCAGCAGTTTTCAGGGGGGTTTGTACAATGAGCAGTTCTTC
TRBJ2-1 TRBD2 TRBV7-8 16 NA CASSLSGSGPHNEQFF TGTGCCAGCAGCTTAAGCGGGAGTGGTCCCCACAATGAGCAGTTCTTC
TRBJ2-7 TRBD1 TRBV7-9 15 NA CASSTPGQGIYEQYF TGTGCCAGCAGCACACCGGGACAGGGGATCTACGAGCAGTACTTC
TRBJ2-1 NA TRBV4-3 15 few CASSQRRGGHNEQFF TGCGCCAGCAGCCAACGAAGGGGGGGACACAATGAGCAGTTCTTC
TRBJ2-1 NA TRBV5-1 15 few CASSLGGEVRNEQFF TGCGCCAGCAGCTTGGGAGGGGAGGTCAGGAATGAGCAGTTCTTC
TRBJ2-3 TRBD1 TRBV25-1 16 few CASSPRGNSVTDTQYF TGTGCCAGCAGCCCCAGGGGGAATTCTGTAACAGATACGCAGTATTTT
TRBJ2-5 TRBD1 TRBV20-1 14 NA CSASGTGIGETQYF TGCAGTGCGTCCGGGACAGGGATAGGAGAGACCCAGTACTTC
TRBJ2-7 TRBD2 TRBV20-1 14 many CSAKLAGGPYEQYF TGCAGTGCCAAACTAGCGGGAGGACCATACGAGCAGTACTTC
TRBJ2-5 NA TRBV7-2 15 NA CASSFLGASRETQYF TGTGCCAGCAGCTTCCTGGGGGCCAGTAGGGAGACCCAGTACTTC
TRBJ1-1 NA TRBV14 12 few CASSQGGGAAFF TGTGCCAGCAGCCAAGGGGGCGGCGCCGCTTTCTTT
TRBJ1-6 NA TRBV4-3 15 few CASSQVTGGNSPLHF TGCGCCAGCAGCCAAGTAACGGGTGGGAATTCACCCCTCCACTTT
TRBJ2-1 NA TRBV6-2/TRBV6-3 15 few CASSYITGRINEQFF TGTGCCAGCAGTTATATCACTGGGCGGATCAATGAGCAGTTCTTC
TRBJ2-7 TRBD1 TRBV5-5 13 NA CASTYRGAYEQYF TGTGCCAGCACTTACAGGGGAGCCTACGAGCAGTACTTC
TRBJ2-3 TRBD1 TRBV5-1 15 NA CASSPGTAYRDTQYF TGCGCCAGCAGCCCCGGGACAGCCTATAGGGATACGCAGTATTTT
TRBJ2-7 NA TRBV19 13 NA CASSITAAYEQYF TGTGCCAGTAGTATAACGGCGGCCTACGAGCAGTACTTC
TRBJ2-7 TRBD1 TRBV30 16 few CAWTQRGQASSYEQYF TGTGCCTGGACTCAAAGGGGGCAGGCTAGCTCCTACGAGCAGTACTTC
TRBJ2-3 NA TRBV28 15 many CASSSVRRPGDTQYF TGTGCCAGCAGTTCGGTGCGTAGGCCCGGGGATACGCAGTATTTT
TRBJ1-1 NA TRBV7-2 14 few CASSLERRGTEAFF TGTGCCAGCAGCTTAGAGCGCAGGGGCACTGAAGCTTTCTTT
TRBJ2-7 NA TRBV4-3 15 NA CASSQGSGQLNEQYF TGCGCCAGCAGCCAAGGTAGTGGACAGTTAAACGAGCAGTACTTC
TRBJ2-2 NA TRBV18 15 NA CASSPIRGDTGELLF TGTGCCAGCTCACCAATCAGGGGTGACACCGGGGAGCTGCTTTTT
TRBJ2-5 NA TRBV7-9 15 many CASSLGVGGEETQYF TGTGCCAGCAGCTTAGGTGTGGGAGGAGAAGAGACCCAGTACTTC
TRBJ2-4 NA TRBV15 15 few CATSEKPIAKNIQYF TGTGCCACCAGCGAAAAGCCAATAGCCAAAAACATTCAGTACTTC
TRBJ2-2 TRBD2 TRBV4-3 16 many CASSQGLAVNTGELFF TGCGCCAGCAGCCAAGGACTAGCGGTAAACACCGGGGAGCTGTTTTTT
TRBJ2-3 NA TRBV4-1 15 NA CASSQSGLRTDTQYF TGCGCCAGCAGCCAATCAGGCTTGAGAACAGATACGCAGTATTTT
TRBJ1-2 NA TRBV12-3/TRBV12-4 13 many CASSFRSTYGYTF TGTGCCAGCAGTTTCAGGTCTACCTATGGCTACACCTTC
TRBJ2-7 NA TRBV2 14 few CASSGRQSSYEQYF TGTGCCAGCAGTGGGCGCCAAAGCTCCTACGAGCAGTACTTC
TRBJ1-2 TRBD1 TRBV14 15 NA CASSPYDRGFYGYTF TGTGCCAGCAGCCCTTACGACAGGGGCTTCTATGGCTACACCTTC